The sequence of this T cell receptor beta chain was determined in a study of T cells in Graves' hyperthyroidism and ophthalmopathy. Study-level findings and limits: Researchers found most expanded thyroid clonotypes above 0.001 in blood as well.

Amplification of TCR beta CDR3 regions used RNA as the template. The HTBI primer set was used in a first-round RT-PCR of the TCR CDR3. TCRdb reanalysed the multiplex PCR reads using MiXCR and keeps one entry per CDR3 protein. The repertoire holds about 660,000 distinct CDR3 sequences, with over 40% as singletons. The germline CDR1 and CDR2 sequences are ENHRY and SYGVKD. The CDR3 contains 15 residues. With respect to this clonotype: The antigen remains undetermined.

Orbital computed tomography, thyroid ultrasound, serum thyroxine and TRAb, and clinical symptoms together informed the diagnoses. The sequence was collected from an adult man with Graves' disease, either hyperthyroidism or ophthalmopathy (not recorded which). The chain joins TRBV10-3 to TRBJ1-4, with a possible D match to TRBD1 (6 bases). The tail of the sequence fits TRBJ1-3 better, so the J call may be wrong. Sequencing was performed on peripheral blood or thyroid tissue (not recorded which). DNA of the CDR3: TGTGCCATCAGTGGGACAGTGAGCTCTGGAAACACCATATATTTT. Translated, it gives CAISGTVSSGNTIYF.